Sequencing of this T cell receptor (beta chain) was carried out in a study of blood T cell repertoires in COVID-19. Study-wide context: The study drew acute and convalescent COVID-19 samples from the United States, Italy and Spain.

It was during active infection that Seattle patients were enrolled and then longitudinally followed. Some clones are missing from TCRdb's copy, which holds only in-frame ones; the method was immunoSEQ multiplex PCR. The sample shows some 520,000 clones, roughly 87% of them seen only once. CDR1 is SNHLY and CDR2 is FYNNEI in the germline V gene. The CDR3 contains 13 residues. V was shortened by 5 bases and J by 5 bases, with 7 bases between the two germline ends. This clonotype was sampled from a young man with COVID-19, enrolled during active disease. The chain carries TRBV2 and TRBJ1-6, with D hard to call. Sequenced sample: peripheral blood. The CDR3 nucleotides are TGTGCCAGCAGTCGGCTAGATAATTCACCCCTCCACTTT. Protein: CASSRLDNSPLHF.